Presented here are 15 T cell receptor beta chains from one specimen sequenced in a study of PD-1 blockade in classical Hodgkin lymphoma. Clones were sequenced by immunoSEQ multiplex PCR, and TCRdb holds only the in-frame ones, with some missing. This sample has about 41,000 clones, with approximately 80% found just once. Patients all relapsed after autologous stem cell transplantation, and there was variation in brentuximab vedotin exposure. The input for sequencing was peripheral blood mononuclear cells (PBMCs), taken at baseline. These receptors were obtained from a human donor with classical Hodgkin lymphoma.

V is TRBV27 and J is TRBJ2-3; no clear D gene. V lost 2 bases, J lost 0 bases, and 9 bases lay in between. The CDR3 is made up of 15 amino acids. CDR1 MNHEY and CDR2 SMNVEV come from the germline V gene (reference sequence). The CDR3 region has the DNA TGTGCCAGCAGTTTAGTGGCTTCAAGCACAGATACGCAGTATTTT. Translation: CASSLVASSTDTQYF.

This rearrangement joins TRBV28 to TRBJ2-7; D gene ambiguous. Trimming took off 8 bases at V and 2 bases at J, with 13 bases between the two ends. Germline V CDR1 and CDR2: MDHEN, SYDVKM. CDR3 length: 13 amino acids. The CDR3 loop reads CASQTPGPYEQYF. CDR3 coding DNA: TGTGCCAGCCAAACCCCCGGTCCCTACGAGCAGTACTTC.

V is TRBV10-3 and J is TRBJ1-2; D remains unclear. CDR3 length: 15 residues. Trimming took off 0 bases at V and 1 base at J, with 9 bases between the two ends. Germline lookup yields CDR1 ENHRY and CDR2 SYGVKD. CDR3 nucleotide sequence: TGTGCCATCAGTGAGTCAACAGCGGGTAACTATGGCTACACCTTC. It is translated as CAISESTAGNYGYTF.

The chain joins TRBV19 to TRBJ1-5, with 7 bases that match TRBD1. Looked up from germline, CDR1 is LNHDA and CDR2 is SQIVND (reference sequence). The CDR3 has 17 amino acids. The V gene end was trimmed by 6 bases and the J gene end by 0 bases; junction bases not matched to a gene: 11. The CDR3 spells CASSPRGQRNSNQPQHF. CDR3 bases: TGTGCCAGTAGCCCCAGGGGACAGCGGAATAGCAATCAGCCCCAGCATTTT.

This clone was seen only once. The genes are TRBV28 and TRBJ2-7; tentative D call: TRBD2 (5 bases). The V and J ends lost 3 bases and 5 bases respectively, with 14 bases between them. CDR3 length: 14 residues. CDR1 MDHEN and CDR2 SYDVKM come from the germline V gene. CDR3 loop: CASSFLGVMDEQYF. Here the CDR3 DNA reads TGTGCCAGCAGTTTTCTCGGGGTCATGGACGAGCAGTACTTC.

The chain couples TRBV6-5 to TRBJ1-1; D is ambiguous. Germline V gives CDR1 MNHEY, CDR2 SVGAGI. The CDR3 extends over 14 amino acids. V lost 6 bases and J lost 2, with 13 bases in between. The CDR3 bases are TGTGCCAGCAGCGCAGGAAATCTTAACACTGAAGCTTTCTTT. This codes for CASSAGNLNTEAFF.

The chain has TRBV9 and TRBJ2-3; D gene ambiguous. Germline CDR1 is SGDLS and CDR2 is YYNGEE. V gave up 6 bases and J gave up 2 bases, with 10 bases separating them. The CDR3 is 13 residues long. This CDR3 is CASNLKATDTQYF. The CDR3 coding sequence is TGTGCCAGCAACCTCAAAGCCACAGATACGCAGTATTTT.

The rearrangement uses TRBV7-9 and TRBJ2-7, with D uncertain. The germline V gene has CDR1 SEHNR and CDR2 FQNEAQ (reference sequence). The CDR3 runs 13 residues. Trimming took off 4 bases at V and 3 bases at J, with 10 bases between the two ends. CDR3 bases: TGTGCCAGCAGCTCCGGCCCAAACTACGAGCAGTACTTC. It yields the protein CASSSGPNYEQYF.

The chain combines TRBV28 with TRBJ2-1; the match to TRBD1 covers 8 bases. V gave up 3 bases and J gave up 8 bases; unmatched junction bases: 6. Germline assignment: CDR1 MDHEN and CDR2 SYDVKM. CDR3 length equals 14 residues. CDR3 region: CASSFRQGLDEQFF. As DNA, the CDR3 is TGTGCCAGCAGTTTTCGACAGGGGCTCGATGAGCAGTTCTTC.

The gene calls are TRBV16 and TRBJ2-7; the match to TRBD1 covers 9 bases. The CDR3 loop spans 15 amino acids. With 3 bases clipped from V and 6 bases from J, the junction kept 9 bases outside the gene matches. CDR1 is KGHSY, CDR2 FQNENV, per germline. The CDR3 DNA reads as TGTGCCAGCAGCCATGCCGGGACAGGGTACCGCGAGCAGTACTTC. Protein sequence: CASSHAGTGYREQYF.

The chain couples TRBV18 to TRBJ2-7, with 7 nucleotides matching TRBD1. CDR3 length equals 15 residues. CDR1 and CDR2 from the germline V gene are KGHSH and LQKENI. Trimming at V came to 3 bases and at J to 3 bases, leaving 8 bases not matched to a gene. CDR3 amino acids: CASSPGPGGYYEQYF. Written as DNA, the CDR3 is TGTGCCAGCTCACCCGGACCAGGGGGATACTACGAGCAGTACTTC.

The J gene is TRBJ1-5, the V gene TRBV19; D may be TRBD1 (6 bases). CDR3 length: 14 amino acids. Germline V gene data show CDR1 as LNHDA and CDR2 as SQIVND (reference sequence). Trimming cost V 10 bases and J 9 bases, with 22 bases left between them. CDR3 amino acids: CATSRGQTLGPQHF. The CDR3 region has the DNA TGTGCCACCTCTAGAGGACAGACTCTAGGGCCCCAGCATTTT.

V and J are TRBV4-3 and TRBJ1-4; no clear D. The germline CDR1 and CDR2 sequences are LGHNA and YSLEER. Trimming took 2 bases from V and 8 from J, leaving 12 bases between them. The CDR3 runs 14 residues. The CDR3 DNA sequence: TGCGCCAGCAGCCAACGGCCCCGACGGGAAAAACTGTTTTTT. As protein: CASSQRPRREKLFF.

The chain carries TRBV18 and TRBJ2-1, with D possibly being TRBD1 or TRBD2 (5 bases each). The CDR3 has 15 amino acids. Germline CDR1 and CDR2: KGHSH and LQKENI. Trimming shortened V by 2 bases and J by 4 bases, and 12 bases separated the two germline ends. CDR3 nucleotides: TGTGCCAGCTCACCAGGGACGTTTTGGTACAATGAGCAGTTCTTC. Translated, it gives CASSPGTFWYNEQFF.

The rearrangement joins TRBV6-1 to TRBJ2-3; D is ambiguous. This CDR3 spans 15 amino acids. V was trimmed by 10 bases and J by 0 bases, leaving 17 bases between them. The germline gives CDR1 MNHNS, CDR2 SASEGT. This CDR3 reads CATSMGFVSTDTQYF. The CDR3 DNA is TGTGCCACTAGTATGGGATTCGTTAGCACAGATACGCAGTATTTT.